The subject of this entry is one T cell receptor beta chain. The data were taken from a study of blood T cell repertoires in COVID-19. Original processing methods: The authors estimated nucleated cell counts from reference gene primer amplification. TCRdb keeps only in-frame clones here, not all; method: immunoSEQ multiplex PCR. Clone size and the V and J calls come from that table; the DNA yielded D and trimming. In the table there are about 430,000 clones, 80% to 90% of which are singletons. CDR1 GTSNPN and CDR2 SVGIG come from the germline V gene (reference sequence). CDR3 length equals 15 residues. V lost 1 base and J lost 0, with 10 bases in between. Donors were grouped by their self-reported clinical history.

The chain has TRBV30 and TRBJ1-5; D not certain. This TCR was sampled from a young man who had recovered from COVID-19. The sequencing sample was made of PBMCs or T cells enriched from blood (not recorded which). The CDR3 coding sequence is TGTGCCTGGAGTGAACAGATTAATAGCAATCAGCCCCAGCATTTT. Its translation is CAWSEQINSNQPQHF.